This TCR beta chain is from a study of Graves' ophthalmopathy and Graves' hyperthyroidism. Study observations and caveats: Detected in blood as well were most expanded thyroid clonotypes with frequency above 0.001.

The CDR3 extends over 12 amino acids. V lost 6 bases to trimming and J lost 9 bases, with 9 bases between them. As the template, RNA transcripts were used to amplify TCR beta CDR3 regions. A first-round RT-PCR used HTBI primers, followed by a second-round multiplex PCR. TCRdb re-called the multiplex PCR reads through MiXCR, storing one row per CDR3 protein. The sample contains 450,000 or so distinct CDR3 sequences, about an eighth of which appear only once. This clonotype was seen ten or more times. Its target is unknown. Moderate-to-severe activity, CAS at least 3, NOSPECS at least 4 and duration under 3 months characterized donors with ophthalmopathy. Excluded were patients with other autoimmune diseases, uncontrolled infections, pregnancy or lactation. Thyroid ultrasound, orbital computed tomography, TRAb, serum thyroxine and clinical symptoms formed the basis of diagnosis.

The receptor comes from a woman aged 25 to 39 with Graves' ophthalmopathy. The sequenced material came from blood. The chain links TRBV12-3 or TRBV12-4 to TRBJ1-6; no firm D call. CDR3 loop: CASSHHGSPLHF. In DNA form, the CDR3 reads TGTGCCAGCAGCCACCACGGTTCACCCCTCCACTTT.